This TCR beta chain was sequenced in a study of CD8+ T cells in alopecia areata. This CDR3 comprises 16 residues. From germline, CDR1 is SEHNR and CDR2 FQNEAQ (reference sequence). Trimming shortened V by 5 bases and J by 0 bases, and 16 bases separated the two germline ends. Treatment in this sample: oral pan-JAK inhibitor, 5-10 mg twice daily. Investigators isolated RNA and reverse transcribed it into cDNA to act as the sequencing template. Profiled with immunoSEQ multiplex PCR; TCRdb holds only in-frame clones, not every one. Of 60,000 to 85,000 clones in the sample, about 71% were seen once. The study's findings and limits: Under tofacitinib, numerous expanded lesional clonotypes remained detectable in scalp and blood. Resident alphabeta T cells of normal skin are also sequenced in scalp samples. Affected lesional scalp, above all in alopecia totalis/universalis, was more clonal than normal scalp.

This clone appeared a single time. Antigen unknown. The chain is built from TRBV7-9 and TRBJ2-5; perhaps D is TRBD1 or TRBD2 (5 bases each). This clonotype originated in a human donor with alopecia areata. The specimen was CD8+ T cells sorted from blood, collected at week 24, from a patient treated with tofacitinib. The CDR3 loop reads CASSQLRRGDQETQYF. The DNA of the CDR3 is TGTGCCAGCAGCCAACTAAGACGGGGCGACCAAGAGACCCAGTACTTC.